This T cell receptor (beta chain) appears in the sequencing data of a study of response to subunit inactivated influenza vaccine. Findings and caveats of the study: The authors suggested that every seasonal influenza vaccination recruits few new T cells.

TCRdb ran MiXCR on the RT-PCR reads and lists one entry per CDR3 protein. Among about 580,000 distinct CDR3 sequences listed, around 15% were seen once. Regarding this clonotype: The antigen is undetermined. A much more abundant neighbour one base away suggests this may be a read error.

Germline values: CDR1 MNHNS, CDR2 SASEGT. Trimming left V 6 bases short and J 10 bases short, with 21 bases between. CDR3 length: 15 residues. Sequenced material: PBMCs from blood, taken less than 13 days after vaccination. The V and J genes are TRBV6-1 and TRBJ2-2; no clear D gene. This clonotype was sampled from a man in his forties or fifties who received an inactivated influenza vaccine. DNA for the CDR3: TGTGCCAGCAGCGAGCTTCGGCCTCTCTTGGCGGAGCTGTTTTTT. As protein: CASSELRPLLAELFF.